One sample yielded the 15 T cell receptor beta chains listed below, sequenced in a study of blood T cell repertoires in COVID-19. Clones were read by immunoSEQ multiplex PCR, and TCRdb kept only the in-frame ones, dropping some. This table has roughly 140,000 clones, approximately 90% appearing once. The specimen was peripheral blood. Receptor source: a woman between 55 and 75 years old with active COVID-19.

CDR3 amino acids: CSAPRDNIPYF. The CDR3 DNA reads as TGCAGTGCTCCCCGGGACAATATCCCGTACTTC. The rearrangement joins TRBV20-1 to TRBJ2-7, with D maybe TRBD1 (6 bases). Germline CDR1 DFQATT, CDR2 SNEGSKA (reference sequence). The CDR3 has 11 amino acids. The V end was cut by 5 bases, the J end by 12 bases, with 17 bases between.

The CDR3 nucleotides are TGTGCCAGTAGTTCGCAGGGCTACAATGAGCAGTTCTTC. It codes for CASSSQGYNEQFF. The V call is TRBV19, the J call TRBJ2-1, with D tentatively TRBD1 (5 bases). Germline V lookup: CDR1 LNHDA, CDR2 SQIVND (reference sequence). This CDR3 comprises 13 residues. The ends were cut back, 5 bases at V and 3 bases at J, with 8 bases in the middle. Based on the CDR3 plus reference TRBV19 and TRBJ2-1, the full variable domain is DGGITQSPKYLFRKEGQNVTLSCEQNLNHDAMYWYRQDPGQGLRLIYYSQIVNDFQKGDIAEGYSVSREKKESFPLTVTSAQKNPTAFYLCASSSQGYNEQFFGPGTRLTVL.

The chain combines TRBV10-3 with TRBJ2-3, with TRBD1 as a possible D gene (6 bases). This CDR3 is 15 amino acids long. Trimming took off 0 bases at V and 6 bases at J, with 13 bases between the two ends. Germline-derived CDR1 and CDR2 are ENHRY and SYGVKD. The CDR3 DNA sequence: TGTGCCATCAGTGAGTCAAACAGGGTCATCGATACGCAGTATTTT. The encoded protein is CAISESNRVIDTQYF.

The gene calls are TRBV24-1 and TRBJ2-1, with 7 nucleotides matching TRBD2. The J segment lost 8 bases and the V segment lost 4 bases, leaving 13 bases of the junction unmatched. This CDR3 has 16 amino acids. Germline CDR1 KGHDR, CDR2 SFDVKD. CDR3 amino acids: CATSEATSESNDEQFF. The CDR3 DNA reads as TGTGCCACCAGTGAGGCAACTAGCGAGTCTAACGATGAGCAGTTCTTC.

The gene calls are TRBV7-6 and TRBJ2-2; 7 bases line up with TRBD2. The CDR3 runs to 17 residues. The V gene end was trimmed by 5 bases and the J gene end by 4 bases; junction bases not matched to a gene: 13. Germline V gives CDR1 SGHVS, CDR2 FNYEAQ. The CDR3 region has the DNA TGTGCCAGCAGCCCTCGGGGAGGGCCAGCGGCCACCGGGGAGCTGTTTTTT. It specifies CASSPRGGPAATGELFF.

The chain joins TRBV10-3 to TRBJ2-1; the match to TRBD2 covers 7 bases. The CDR3 consists of 15 residues. Per the germline V gene, CDR1 is ENHRY and CDR2 is SYGVKD. The V segment lost 3 bases and the J segment 6 bases; nucleotides outside the gene matches: 8. CDR3 DNA sequence: TGTGCCATCAGTGACCTCTGGGGGGGGGTCAATGAGCAGTTCTTC. Protein: CAISDLWGGVNEQFF.

The gene calls are TRBV9 and TRBJ2-1; 11 bases line up with TRBD2. This CDR3 is built from 15 residues. Losses at the gene ends were 4 bases for V and 6 bases for J; bases not matched to a gene: 6. The V gene's germline CDR1 is SGDLS and CDR2 YYNGEE. Written as DNA, the CDR3 is TGTGCCAGCAGCCCCCTCCTAGCGGGAGGCAATGAGCAGTTCTTC. Translated, it gives CASSPLLAGGNEQFF.

This clone was seen a single time. The rearrangement joins TRBV27 to TRBJ2-7; 7 nucleotides align to TRBD2. V trimming: 0 bases; J trimming: 2 bases; junction bases outside the gene matches: 4. The CDR3 consists of 15 residues. Germline-derived CDR1 and CDR2 are MNHEY and SMNVEV (reference sequence). The CDR3 bases are TGTGCCAGCAGTTTATCATGGAGCGGGGCCTACGAGCAGTACTTC. As protein: CASSLSWSGAYEQYF.

The chain employs TRBV4-3 and TRBJ1-6; 11 positions agree with TRBD1. The germline gives CDR1 LGHNA, CDR2 YSLEER. V trimming: 3 bases; J trimming: 8 bases; junction bases outside the gene matches: 3. The CDR3 sequence is 15 residues long. DNA of the CDR3: TGCGCCAGCAGCCACGGGGACAGGGGGTATTCACCCCTCCACTTT. Amino acids: CASSHGDRGYSPLHF.

The chain combines TRBV11-3 with TRBJ2-3, with D possibly matching TRBD2 (6 bases). Germline V gene data show CDR1 as SGHNT and CDR2 as YENEEA. CDR3 size: 18 residues. Trimming removed 1 base at V and 0 bases at J, with 17 bases between. The CDR3 bases are TGTGCCAGCAGCTTAGGTCTAGCGTTCACGGATAGCACAGATACGCAGTATTTT. It is translated as CASSLGLAFTDSTDTQYF.

The chain joins TRBV3-1 (or the pseudogene TRBV3-2) to TRBJ1-3; 7 positions agree with TRBD1. Germline values: CDR1 LGHDT, CDR2 YNNKEL (reference sequence). The length of the CDR3 is 15 residues. The J segment lost 3 bases and the V segment lost 2 bases, leaving 4 bases of the junction unmatched. In DNA, the CDR3 is TGTGCCAGCAGCCAAAGGAACAGGGGTGGAAACACCATATATTTT. Its protein is CASSQRNRGGNTIYF.

V gene TRBV3-1 (or the pseudogene TRBV3-2) combines with J gene TRBJ2-3, with 10 nucleotides matching TRBD2. CDR1 and CDR2 from the germline V gene are LGHDT and YNNKEL (reference sequence). J gave up 3 bases and V 6 bases, and 9 bases lay outside the gene matches. This CDR3 is built from 16 residues. The CDR3 coding sequence is TGTGCCAGCAGAACAGCGGGAGGGGGGGATACAGATACGCAGTATTTT. This translates into CASRTAGGGDTDTQYF.

The CDR3 DNA reads TGTGCCAGCAGTTACTTAACAGGGGACTATGGCTACACCTTC. Translating gives CASSYLTGDYGYTF. The rearrangement uses TRBV6-2 or TRBV6-3 and TRBJ1-2; TRBD1 agrees at 7 bases. V was clipped by 1 base and J by 3 bases; unmatched bases: 2. The CDR3 is 14 amino acids. Germline CDR1 MNHEY, CDR2 SVGEGT.

This chain joins TRBV24-1 and TRBJ2-3; 7 nucleotides match TRBD2. J was trimmed by 3 bases and V by 2 bases; bases with no gene match: 19. Germline assignment: CDR1 KGHDR and CDR2 SFDVKD. The CDR3 contains 20 residues. The DNA for the CDR3 is TGTGCCACCAGTGATTCCCCAACTAGCGAATGGACGATCGGGACAGATACGCAGTATTTT. As protein: CATSDSPTSEWTIGTDTQYF.

This clone came up once. J is TRBJ2-3 and V is TRBV6-5; 9 bases map to TRBD1. V gave up 8 bases and J gave up 2 bases; unmatched junction bases: 5. Germline CDR1 reads MNHEY; CDR2 reads SVGAGI. There are 14 residues in the CDR3. The CDR3 region is CASVGTGLTDTQYF. The CDR3 DNA reads as TGTGCCAGCGTCGGGACAGGGCTCACAGATACGCAGTATTTT.